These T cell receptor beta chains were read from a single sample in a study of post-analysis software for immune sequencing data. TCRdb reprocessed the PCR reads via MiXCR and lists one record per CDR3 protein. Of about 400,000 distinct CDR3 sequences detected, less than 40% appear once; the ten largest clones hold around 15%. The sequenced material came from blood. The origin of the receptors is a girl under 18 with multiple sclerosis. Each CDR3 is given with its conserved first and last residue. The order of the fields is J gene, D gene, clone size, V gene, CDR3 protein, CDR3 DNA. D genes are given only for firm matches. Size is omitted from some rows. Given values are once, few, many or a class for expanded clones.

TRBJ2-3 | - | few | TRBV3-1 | CASSQDQGRLHPPWTQYF | TGTGCCAGCAGCCAAGATCAGGGGCGGCTGCACCCCCCGTGGACGCAGTATTTT
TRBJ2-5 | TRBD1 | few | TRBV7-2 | CASSYQSGTAQETQYF | TGTGCCAGCAGCTACCAGTCCGGGACAGCTCAAGAGACCCAGTACTTC
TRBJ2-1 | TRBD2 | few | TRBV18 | CASSPLTSGGPQQFF | TGTGCCAGCTCACCTTTGACTAGCGGGGGGCCTCAGCAGTTCTTC
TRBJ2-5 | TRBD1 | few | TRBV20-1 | CSARDWKVGDSYQETQYF | TGCAGTGCTAGAGATTGGAAGGTGGGGGACAGCTACCAAGAGACCCAGTACTTC
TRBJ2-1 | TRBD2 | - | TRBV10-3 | CAISESGRGGSNEQFF | TGTGCCATCAGTGAGTCGGGTCGGGGGGGCAGTAATGAGCAGTTCTTC
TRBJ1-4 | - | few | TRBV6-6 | CASLGENEKLFF | TGTGCCAGCCTGGGGGAAAATGAAAAACTGTTTTTT
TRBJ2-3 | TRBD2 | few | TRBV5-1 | CASSLGIAGDNTDTQYF | TGCGCCAGCAGCTTAGGGATAGCGGGGGACAACACAGATACGCAGTATTTT
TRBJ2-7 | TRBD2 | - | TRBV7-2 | CASRISGDAYEQYF | TGTGCCAGCAGAATTAGCGGGGACGCCTACGAGCAGTACTTC
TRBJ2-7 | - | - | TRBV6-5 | CASSLLVGAEQYF | TGTGCCAGCAGTCTACTAGTGGGGGCCGAGCAGTACTTC
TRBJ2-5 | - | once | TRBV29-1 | CSGGTPYNEQYF | TGCAGCGGGGGGACACCTTACAATGAGCAGTACTTC
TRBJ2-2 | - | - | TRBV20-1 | CSATLPGGLGAGELFF | TGCAGTGCTACCCTTCCGGGGGGCTTGGGTGCCGGGGAGCTGTTTTTT